This entry is about one T cell receptor beta chain. Its binding antigen is unknown. Base qualities are not at hand, and no much larger clone is one base apart. From the germline V gene, CDR1 is SNHLY and CDR2 is FYNNEI. Ends trimmed: V by 6 bases, J by 0 bases; bases unmatched to a gene: 5. Its CDR3 holds 16 amino acids, cysteine through phenylalanine. The retained sequence is limited to the CDR3, 48 bases, with the frame set at the first base. In total, about 650 healthy bone marrow donors made up the cohort. Cohort members were all nominally healthy when sampled, although unrecorded immune exposures were likely present. The donor was CMV seropositive and belonged to the group of around 300 seropositive cohort members. A peripheral blood sample was provided by each donor, and peripheral blood mononuclear cells were used for TCR beta sequencing. The Qiagen DNeasy Blood Extraction Kit was used to extract genomic DNA from the blood cell samples.

The entry originates in a study of cytomegalovirus exposure and HLA in healthy donors (dated by TCRdb to the late 2010s). Broadly, across the study: According to an earlier analysis of a few hundred of the donors, about 179 million T cells yielded approximately 120 million unique TCR beta sequences and about 300 Gb of sequence data. Around 300 gigabases of sequencing data and approximately 84 million unique TCR sequences were included in an early release covering several hundred HLA-typed donors. Among the approximately 400 genotyped donors, approximately 77% belonged to the genetic ancestry cluster associated with self-reported Caucasian donors. The study aimed to test whether cataloging public T cell receptors could reveal signatures of past pathogen exposure. The T cell repertoires of around 730 subjects were profiled by immunosequencing and related to cytomegalovirus serostatus. In addition to the first cohort of around 670 subjects, a separate validation cohort of approximately 130 different subjects was used. The study combined high-throughput TCR immunosequencing, statistical association of individual TCRs with disease status, and machine learning to predict cytomegalovirus infection status. A later analysis re-analyzed previously published TCR beta repertoires from 500 to 700 donors and added high-resolution HLA genotyping to study TCR occurrence patterns. Rather than using new phenotypic data, the later analysis identified candidate immune exposures from TCR beta sequences and from how often those sequences occurred across donors. In an earlier analysis of about 590 of the donors, high-throughput TCR beta sequencing was used to judge whether each TCR beta V gene segment behaved as functional or pseudogenic. Donor age, sex, ethnicity and CMV serostatus were collected together with the repertoire data. Genome-wide SNP genotypes for about three fifths of the 666 donors were used in a later genetic analysis, which treated that subset as a discovery cohort. Every discovery cohort repertoire had been produced on one sequencing platform. HLA typing included class I and class II loci at four-digit resolution. Typing coverage varied by locus: 629-630 donors for A, B, C, DRB1 and DQB1; roughly 520 for DQA1; more than 600 for DPA1; about 450 for DPB1. Because of strong linkage in the cohort, 4 to 6 DR-DQ haplotypes were treated as single units for association and clustering. Across 398 genotyped donors of the cohort, an average of about 250,000 unique TCR beta nucleotide sequences per donor were sequenced, and roughly a sixth of those sequences were non-productive. The study at large found these results: While some public TCRs were present in many individuals, most TCR sequences turned up only very rarely across donors. A cluster of highly shared sequence variants was judged likely to represent a technical artifact of the sequencing pipeline. In a later analysis, most CMV-associated TCR beta chains were found to appear HLA-restricted, with HLA associations seemingly driven largely by CMV exposure. Three of the identified cytomegalovirus-associated TCR beta chains were confirmed in vitro to be specific for cytomegalovirus antigens. The cohort was sequenced for TCR beta chains only, and without alpha or paired-chain data the features that could be detected were limited. The presence/absence analyses assumed that sequencing depth was roughly uniform across donors, and that assumption may not be true. Because counts were too low, seventeen rarely observed V segments, including chromosome 9 orphons, were excluded from the earlier analysis of roughly 580 of the donors. When HLA alleles, especially DR and DQ, strongly co-occurred, attributing TCR associations to individual alleles was difficult. Cytomegalovirus status was reported to be diagnosed by the classifier with high specificity and sensitivity in both the original and validation cohorts. A total of 164 TCR beta chains were listed by the study as associated with cytomegalovirus. Specific HLA alleles were associated with some 15,000 TCR beta sequences at a false discovery rate of 0.05 in a later analysis. The authors suggested that the approach could potentially be extended to other disease states and immunological phenotypes. In a later genetic analysis, a missense DCLRE1C variant was associated with V-gene and J-gene trimming of TCR beta chains, and the association was replicated in an independent cohort. In a later analysis, TCR association rates were found to vary across HLA loci, with the most associated TCRs seen for DRB1 alleles and the fewest for HLA-C alleles. In an earlier analysis of more than 450 of the donors, most TCR beta V segments were observed in productive rearrangements about 87% or about 30% of the time, broadly matching IMGT annotations. Because HLA typing was missing for some donors at each locus, association tests included only the typed subset. Compared with equally common non-associated chains, HLA-associated TCR beta chains in a later analysis were more clonally expanded and had lower generation probabilities. Immune exposure information for the cohort was limited to CMV serostatus. A later analysis reported that several top co-occurrence clusters appeared linked to parvovirus B19, influenza, CMV and Epstein-Barr virus. According to a later genetic analysis, donors in an Asian-associated ancestry cluster had fewer N-insertions in productive TCRs than the approximately 700-donor mean. Some IMGT-functional V segments, including TRBV6-2 and TRBV6-3, could not be told apart with the 87-base-pair reads, so those segments were excluded. A further reported finding was that TCR beta sequences accurately predicted the HLA-A and HLA-B alleles for most subjects in the first cohort. Linkage disequilibrium might explain the correlated functional status among segregating V segments, but an unknown experimental factor could not be ruled out.

The protocol used for the library was the immunoSEQ multiplex PCR assay. The multiplex PCR relied on a mix of 60 forward primers for TCR Vbeta segments and 13 reverse primers for TCR Jbeta segments. The CDR3 region of rearranged TCR beta genes was amplified from genomic DNA with a multiplex PCR assay. Amplified TCR beta libraries were sequenced as 87-base-pair reads on the Illumina HiSeq System. For the original study's pipeline: A later analysis counted about 80 million unique TCR beta chains across the roughly 700 repertoires, and about 10 million of these chains were shared by at least two donors. Raw reads were error-corrected and collapsed into unique sequences with a nearest-neighbor algorithm that merged closely related sequences to remove PCR and sequencing errors. V, D and J gene segments were assigned by aligning CDR3 sequences to IMGT reference sequences. Each retained sequence needed at least a six-nucleotide match to both a V gene segment and a J gene segment. Rearrangements were called productive when the CDR3 lacked stop codons and stayed in frame with V and J; all others were non-productive. CDR3 was defined according to IMGT convention as the region running from the second conserved V-encoded cysteine to the conserved J-encoded phenylalanine. Sequences without an unambiguous match to a single V gene segment were excluded from the earlier analysis of approximately 560 of the donors. In an earlier analysis of approximately 590 of the donors, a V segment was called functional when productive rearrangements were above 56.7%, and segregating when the standard deviation between donors exceeded 5%. A statistical classification framework was built to diagnose cytomegalovirus status from the catalog of TCR beta chain sequences. In a later analysis, V and J genes were assigned by comparing TCR nucleotide sequences against IMGT/GENE-DB human TR gene sequences. In a later analysis, CDR3 sequences and most-parsimonious VDJ recombination scenarios were assigned using the TCRdist pipeline. In a later analysis, every TCR beta chain was defined by the combination of its CDR3 amino acid sequence and its V-gene family, and reads without a unique V-gene family were dropped. To address suspected cross-contamination and a sequencing artifact, a later analysis removed roughly 640 highly shared, low-generation-probability nucleotide sequences. In a later analysis, a clonal expansion index for each public chain was calculated from normalized within-repertoire ranks of inferred template counts. In a later analysis, generation probabilities were computed using a VDJ recombination model fitted to out-of-frame rearrangements, and the results were checked against IGoR. In a later analysis, TCR-TCR, TCR-HLA and TCR-CMV co-occurrence was scored with hypergeometric tests, and a repertoire-size bias correction was applied to TCR pairs. False discovery rates were estimated in a later analysis by permuting HLA or CMV assignments 20 times. In a later analysis, co-occurring TCRs were grouped using DBSCAN, and TCRdist sequence similarity was added for clustering within HLA-allele-positive subsets. Repertoires with fewer than 30,000 or more than 120,000 public chains, plus five repertoires with anomalous nucleotide sharing, were excluded from co-occurrence clustering. Entries here come from immuneACCESS through TCRdb and include only in-frame sequences with V and J called. Some clones fail to appear in such tables; in the studies checked, an unresolved V gene covers under half of the shortfall, and the cause of the remainder is unknown. D and trimming were read from the DNA, whereas the V and J calls and clone size are those reported in that table. The sample table records around 99,000 clones; about 80% of these occur just once. 7.7% of the sample is held by the ten biggest clonotypes.

The rearrangement combines TRBV2 with TRBJ2-3, and 11 bases in between align with TRBD2. Sequences were obtained from PBMCs. This clonotype was obtained from a woman aged 45-65 years in good health and CMV-seropositive. The CDR3 region has the sequence CASRAGLAGSTDTQYF. The nucleotides are TGTGCCAGCAGAGCCGGACTAGCGGGTAGCACAGATACGCAGTATTTT.